What follows are 23 T cell receptor beta chains derived from one specimen sequenced in a study of T-cell reconstitution after alpha-beta-depleted transplantation in children. The authors prepared the TCRbeta library with unique molecular identifiers. TCRdb reanalysed the PCR reads using MiXCR and keeps one entry per CDR3 protein. The sample has 450,000 to 500,000 distinct CDR3 sequences, under 15% seen once. Sequenced here: PBMCs from the stem cell graft donor, sampled from the stem cell graft. These receptors came from a human donor who donated a stem cell graft to a child with combined immunodeficiency.

The table lists this clonotype with a few counts. The chain employs TRBV13 and TRBJ2-7; TRBD2 matches 8 bases. Per germline, CDR1 PRHDT and CDR2 FYEKMQ (reference sequence). Trimming took 5 bases from V and 2 from J; bases not matched to a gene: 8. The CDR3 extends over 15 amino acids. In DNA, the CDR3 is TGTGCCAGCAGCGCCTCTAGCGGGCCTACCTACGAGCAGTACTTC. It translates to CASSASSGPTYEQYF.

The chain carries TRBV12-3 or TRBV12-4 and TRBJ1-1; 7 bases agree with TRBD1. V was pared by 5 bases and J by 10 bases, with 7 bases of the junction left unmatched. The CDR3 loop spans 12 amino acids. CDR3 in DNA: TGTGCCAGCAGTCAACAGGGGAGGCGAGCTTTCTTT. Translation: CASSQQGRRAFF.

The chain combines TRBV4-1 with TRBJ2-7; 14 nucleotides agree with TRBD2. J gave up 1 base and V 0 bases, and 2 bases lay outside the gene matches. Germline V gene lookup returns CDR1 MGHRA and CDR2 YSYEKL. The CDR3 totals 17 residues. This chain's CDR3 is CASSQEGLAGESYEQYF. CDR3 in DNA: TGCGCCAGCAGCCAAGAGGGACTAGCGGGAGAATCCTACGAGCAGTACTTC.

This clonotype was counted between two and nine times. The chain recombines TRBV20-1 with TRBJ2-3; D gene unclear. Germline V lookup: CDR1 DFQATT, CDR2 SNEGSKA (reference sequence). The CDR3 is 14 residues long. V shed 0 bases and J shed 1 base, with 8 bases lying between them. The CDR3 DNA reads as TGCAGTGCTAGAGATACATTCCGCACAGATACGCAGTATTTT. Encoded protein: CSARDTFRTDTQYF.

This chain uses TRBV20-1 with TRBJ2-1, with a weak D call TRBD1 (5 bases). Between the trimmed V and J ends, which lost 5 bases and 1 base, there was a span of 15 bases. The CDR3 consists of 15 residues. Per the germline V gene, CDR1 is DFQATT and CDR2 is SNEGSKA (reference sequence). CDR3: CSAQGGAASYNEQFF. Here the CDR3 DNA reads TGCAGTGCTCAGGGTGGCGCCGCGTCCTACAATGAGCAGTTCTTC.

This clonotype came up many times. The CDR3: CSATSSLHPSGNTIYF. CDR3 nucleotide sequence: TGCAGTGCTACAAGTTCGCTGCACCCCTCTGGAAACACCATATATTTT. The gene calls are TRBV20-1 and TRBJ1-3; no reliable D call. CDR1 DFQATT and CDR2 SNEGSKA come from the germline V gene (reference sequence). Trimming removed 4 bases from V and 0 bases from J, with 16 bases in between. The CDR3 totals 16 residues.

The sample holds many counts of this clonotype. The chain is built from TRBV10-3 and TRBJ2-7; the D gene is possibly TRBD1 (5 bases). With 5 bases removed from V and 2 bases from J, the gap between germline ends came to 13 bases. There are 14 residues in the CDR3. Germline V gene lookup returns CDR1 ENHRY and CDR2 SYGVKD. CDR3 nucleotide sequence: TGTGCCATCAGTCTCCCAGGGTCCCCCTACGAGCAGTACTTC. It encodes CAISLPGSPYEQYF.

This clonotype was observed at least ten times. The chain uses TRBV20-1 and TRBJ2-7; the match to TRBD2 covers 8 bases. Looked up from germline, CDR1 is DFQATT and CDR2 is SNEGSKA (reference sequence). Unmatched junction bases numbered 7, after V lost 6 bases and J lost 0 bases. This CDR3 is 14 amino acids long. The CDR3 protein is CSALIAGSSYEQYF. CDR3 nucleotide sequence: TGCAGTGCGCTGATAGCGGGATCCTCCTACGAGCAGTACTTC.

This clonotype was picked up a small number of times. The rearrangement joins TRBV29-1 to TRBJ1-5; 7 nucleotides align to TRBD1. J lost 5 bases, V lost 5 bases, and 6 bases had no gene match. The CDR3 sequence is 13 residues long. CDR1 and CDR2 (germline): SQVTM, ANQGSEA. The CDR3 sequence is CSVRAGGDQPQHF. The CDR3 DNA reads as TGCAGCGTTAGAGCAGGGGGTGATCAGCCCCAGCATTTT.

This clonotype was seen many times. The chain couples TRBV9 to TRBJ2-1, with D tentatively TRBD1 (5 bases). CDR3 length: 15 amino acids. Per germline, CDR1 SGDLS and CDR2 YYNGEE. The V and J ends lost 0 bases and 6 bases respectively, with 13 bases between them. CDR3: CASSVEQAFSNEQFF. In DNA form, the CDR3 reads TGTGCCAGCAGCGTAGAACAGGCCTTCTCCAATGAGCAGTTCTTC.

The CDR3, as DNA: TGCAGTGCTAGAGATGAAGGGGACTACGGGGAGCTGTTTTTT. Translating gives CSARDEGDYGELFF. The chain recombines TRBV20-1 with TRBJ2-2; TRBD2 agrees at 7 bases. Germline V gene lookup returns CDR1 DFQATT and CDR2 SNEGSKA (reference sequence). Trimming removed 0 bases from V and 7 bases from J; junction bases left unmatched: 5. The CDR3 totals 14 residues.

This clonotype was detected many times. The chain carries TRBV28 and TRBJ2-7; TRBD2 matches 8 bases. Germline assignment: CDR1 MDHEN and CDR2 SYDVKM. This CDR3 has 14 amino acids. Trimming removed 6 bases from V and 3 bases from J; junction bases left unmatched: 7. The CDR3 nucleotides are TGTGCCAGCAGCTTAGCGGGGAACCTCTACGAGCAGTACTTC. It encodes CASSLAGNLYEQYF.

This clonotype was detected a few times. The chain links TRBV7-8 to TRBJ1-2, with D tentatively TRBD1 (6 bases). The V end lost 1 base, the J end lost 3 bases, and 15 bases lay between the germline ends. Germline V gives CDR1 SGHVS, CDR2 FQNEAQ. CDR3 length equals 16 residues. The CDR3 bases are TGTGCCAGCAGCTTAGGACCCGCAGGGGTGGACTATGGCTACACCTTC. Translation gives CASSLGPAGVDYGYTF.

This clonotype was detected a few times. V usage is TRBV12-3 or TRBV12-4 and J usage is TRBJ2-2; 9 bases align to TRBD1. Trimming cost V 6 bases and J 3 bases; bases outside gene matches: 8. The CDR3 is made up of 16 amino acids. The CDR3 loop is CASSPGQGKYTGELFF. DNA for the CDR3: TGTGCCAGCAGCCCGGGACAGGGAAAATACACCGGGGAGCTGTTTTTT.

V and J are TRBV29-1 and TRBJ1-2; perhaps TRBD1 as D (5 bases). The CDR3 extends over 14 amino acids. V was trimmed by 6 bases and J by 4 bases, leaving 18 bases between them. CDR1 is SQVTM and CDR2 is ANQGSEA in the germline V gene. CDR3 region: CSVQGQGKSYGYTF. Here the CDR3 DNA reads TGCAGCGTCCAAGGCCAGGGTAAATCCTATGGCTACACCTTC.

This clonotype occurred many times. The J gene is TRBJ2-3, the V gene TRBV6-1, with 12 bases matching TRBD2. Germline CDR1 and CDR2: MNHNS and SASEGT. This CDR3 comprises 14 residues. The trim removed 6 bases at V and 4 bases at J, leaving 2 bases unmatched. CDR3: CASSPSGGADTQYF. The DNA for the CDR3 is TGTGCCAGCAGCCCTAGCGGGGGGGCAGATACGCAGTATTTT.

This clonotype was seen many times. The V gene is TRBV10-3, the J gene TRBJ2-7, with TRBD1 as a possible D gene (6 bases). Trimming pared 10 bases from V and 0 bases from J, leaving 13 bases between. The V gene's germline CDR1 is ENHRY and CDR2 SYGVKD. The CDR3 runs to 13 residues. In nucleotides, the CDR3 is TGTGCCACCCGGGACACTAACTCCTACGAGCAGTACTTC. Encoded protein: CATRDTNSYEQYF.

This clonotype showed up just a few times. This chain connects TRBV6-1 to TRBJ1-1; 8 positions agree with TRBD1. Germline trimming cut 6 bases from V and 4 bases from J; bases unmatched to any gene: 7. Germline CDR1 MNHNS, CDR2 SASEGT. The CDR3 runs 14 residues. CDR3 loop: CASRPTTGATEAFF. The CDR3 nucleotides are TGTGCCAGCAGGCCAACGACAGGGGCCACTGAAGCTTTCTTT.

This clonotype has just one count. The J gene is TRBJ1-1, the V gene TRBV3-1; weak D call: TRBD1 (5 bases). Germline-derived CDR1 and CDR2 are LGHDT and YNNKEL (reference sequence). The CDR3 is 15 residues long. V was pared by 0 bases and J by 0 bases, with 8 bases between. This chain's CDR3 is CASSQEPRVNTEAFF. For the CDR3, the DNA is TGTGCCAGCAGCCAAGAACCCAGGGTGAACACTGAAGCTTTCTTT. The full variable domain, with the rest looked up from reference TRBV3-1 and TRBJ1-1, is DTAVSQTPKYLVTQMGNDKSIKCEQNLGHDTMYWYKQDSKKFLKIMFSYNNKELIINETVPNRFSPKSPDKAHLNLHINSLELGDSAVYFCASSQEPRVNTEAFFGQGTRLTVV.

This clonotype has at least ten counts. The J gene is TRBJ1-2, the V gene TRBV7-2; D perhaps matches TRBD1 (5 bases). From germline, CDR1 is SGHTA and CDR2 FQGNSA. V gave up 5 bases and J gave up 2 bases, with 9 bases separating them. The length of the CDR3 is 13 residues. Here the CDR3 reads CASSPDSNYGYTF. The CDR3 nucleotides read TGTGCCAGCAGCCCTGACAGCAACTATGGCTACACCTTC.

This clonotype was counted a single time. This chain uses TRBV7-3 with TRBJ2-2; 10 nucleotides line up with TRBD1. The CDR3 is made up of 16 amino acids. CDR1 is SGHTA and CDR2 is FQGTGA in the germline V gene. Unmatched junction bases numbered 10, after V lost 5 bases and J lost 7 bases. In DNA form, the CDR3 reads TGTGCCAGCAGCCAGGGGACAGGGGCCCCCGTCGGGGAGCTGTTTTTT. This codes for CASSQGTGAPVGELFF. Together with reference TRBV7-3 and TRBJ2-2, the CDR3 gives the full variable domain: GAGVSQTPSNKVTEKGKYVELRCDPISGHTALYWYRQSLGQGPEFLIYFQGTGAADDSGLPNDRFFAVRPEGSVSTLKIQRTERGDSAVYLCASSQGTGAPVGELFFGEGSRLTVL.

In its sample, this clonotype was seen many times. In nucleotides, the CDR3 is TGCGCCAGCAGCCAATCTGAGTGGGACCTCCCCAATGAGCAGTTCTTC. Amino acids: CASSQSEWDLPNEQFF. The chain employs TRBV4-3 and TRBJ2-1, with D perhaps being TRBD1 or TRBD2 (5 bases each). In germline, CDR1 is LGHNA, CDR2 YSLEER. This CDR3 region has 16 residues. V shed 2 bases and J shed 6 bases, with 17 bases lying between them.

This clonotype was counted between two and nine times. CDR3 in amino acids: CASSPSAASGRVNEQFF. The CDR3 nucleotides are TGTGCCAGCTCACCATCAGCCGCTAGCGGGAGGGTTAATGAGCAGTTCTTC. V usage is TRBV18 and J usage is TRBJ2-1; 12 bases line up with TRBD2. The germline CDR1 and CDR2 sequences are KGHSH and LQKENI. V lost 2 bases to trimming and J lost 7 bases; unmatched junction nucleotides: 9. CDR3 length: 17 residues.